This TCR beta chain came from a study of T-cell reconstitution after alpha-beta-depleted transplantation in children. Between the trimmed V and J ends, which lost 0 bases and 5 bases, there was a span of 5 bases. The germline CDR1 and CDR2 sequences are ENHRY and SYGVKD. CDR3 length: 13 amino acids. During its preparation, the TCRbeta library received unique molecular identifiers. TCRdb processed the PCR reads anew with MiXCR; each CDR3 protein has one entry. The data show about 610,000 distinct CDR3 sequences, 10% seen once. The chain links TRBV10-3 to TRBJ1-5; D is unresolved. The source was PBMCs from the stem cell graft donor, collected from the stem cell graft. The sequence was obtained from a human donor who donated a stem cell graft to a child with acute myeloid leukemia. DNA of the CDR3: TGTGCCATCAGTGAGTCGGGTTATCAGCCCCAGCATTTT. Translation gives CAISESGYQPQHF.